This T cell receptor beta chain was captured by sequencing in a study of T cells in Graves' hyperthyroidism and ophthalmopathy. From RNA transcripts, TCR beta CDR3 regions were amplified. A set of HTBI primers served as the primers for a first-round RT-PCR of the TCR CDR3. MiXCR was run by TCRdb on the multiplex PCR reads, yielding one entry per CDR3 protein. The sample contains around 280,000 distinct CDR3 sequences, roughly 13% of which appear only once. J gave up 0 bases and V 5 bases, and 11 bases lay outside the gene matches. The CDR3 has 17 residues. Uncontrolled infection, other autoimmune disease, pregnancy and lactation each barred patients from inclusion. Clinical symptoms, serum thyroxine and TRAb, thyroid ultrasound and orbital computed tomography together formed the diagnostic basis.

This TCR was recovered from a woman in her thirties or forties with Graves' hyperthyroidism. Sequencing was performed on blood. This chain uses TRBV12-3 or TRBV12-4 with TRBJ2-3; 7 nucleotides agree with TRBD2. CDR3 bases: TGTGCCAGCAGTGGGTTCGGATGGGGGGGTAGCACAGATACGCAGTATTTT. Protein: CASSGFGWGGSTDTQYF.